One and the same sample provided the 19 T cell receptor beta chains below, sequenced in a study of CD4 T cells in relation to SARS-CoV-2 and coronaviruses. Only in-frame clones appear in the TCRdb table, and some are missing; sequencing was by immunoSEQ multiplex PCR. The repertoire holds approximately 64,000 clones, with approximately 94% as singletons. The unexposed donors gave CD4+ T cells in about 2011-2019, prior to COVID-19. The sample was naive CD4+ T cells from PBMCs. Indicated subset: naive CD4+ T cells isolated by negative enrichment. Every receptor here comes from a human donor in good health.

Concerning this clone itself: Other DNA sequences of this sample code for an identical CDR3. The V gene is TRBV10-1, the J gene TRBJ1-1; D is possibly TRBD1 (5 bases). The CDR3 totals 14 residues. V was trimmed by 3 bases and J by 8 bases, leaving 16 bases between them. From germline, CDR1 is WNHNN and CDR2 SYGVQD (reference sequence). This CDR3 is CASSEQVSGAEAFF. The DNA for the CDR3 is TGCGCCAGCAGTGAACAGGTCTCAGGAGCAGAAGCTTTCTTT.

V gene TRBV9 combines with J gene TRBJ1-5, with 9 bases identical to TRBD1. V lost 0 bases and J lost 4; bases outside the gene matches: 5. This CDR3 spans 16 amino acids. Germline V CDR1 and CDR2: SGDLS, YYNGEE. Written as DNA, the CDR3 is TGTGCCAGCAGCGTAGGAGACAGGGGGTTTAATCAGCCCCAGCATTTT. Encoded protein: CASSVGDRGFNQPQHF.

On this clone itself: An end of the junction does not agree with germline; a read error may underlie this. V is TRBV27 and J is TRBJ2-3; perhaps TRBD2 as D (5 bases). The germline V gene has CDR1 MNHEY and CDR2 SMNVEV (reference sequence). CDR3 length equals 16 residues. The CDR3 sequence: CASSLFTPGISDTQYF. The CDR3 nucleotides are TGTGCCAGCAGTTTATTCACCCCGGGGATTTCAGACACGCAGTATTTT.

The rearrangement links TRBV19 to TRBJ1-5; no clear D. There are 14 residues in the CDR3. Germline V CDR1 and CDR2: LNHDA, SQIVND (reference sequence). V gave up 6 bases and J gave up 3 bases, with 12 bases separating them. The CDR3: CASSPGDNNQPQHF. The DNA of the CDR3 is TGTGCCAGTAGCCCCGGGGATAACAATCAGCCCCAGCATTTT.

The chain carries TRBV5-5 and TRBJ2-7, with TRBD1 identical over 7 bases. Per the germline V gene, CDR1 is SGHKS and CDR2 is YYEKEE (reference sequence). The CDR3 contains 17 residues. With 4 bases clipped from V and 2 bases from J, the junction kept 15 bases outside the gene matches. CDR3: CASSTRTVTGAPYEQYF. CDR3 coding DNA: TGTGCCAGCAGCACACGAACGGTTACAGGGGCCCCCTACGAGCAGTACTTC.

The V gene is TRBV6-5, the J gene TRBJ2-7; D remains ambiguous. The CDR3 runs to 13 residues. Germline lookup yields CDR1 MNHEY and CDR2 SVGAGI. Trimming removed 6 bases at V and 3 bases at J, with 12 bases between. For the CDR3, the DNA is TGTGCCAGCAGCCCCCCCGGAATCTACGAGCAGTACTTC. Residues: CASSPPGIYEQYF.

The gene calls are TRBV28 and TRBJ2-7; 8 bases are shared with TRBD2. The CDR3 spans 20 residues. CDR1 is MDHEN, CDR2 SYDVKM, per germline. J was trimmed by 1 base and V by 1 base; bases with no gene match: 18. The CDR3 here is CASSLSAYGIAGPSSYEQYF. CDR3 DNA: TGTGCCAGCAGTTTATCGGCGTATGGAATAGCGGGGCCCTCTTCCTACGAGCAGTACTTC.

The gene calls are TRBV5-1 and TRBJ1-3; weak D call: TRBD1 (6 bases). There are 16 residues in the CDR3. The germline V gene has CDR1 SGHRS and CDR2 YFSETQ. V was trimmed by 0 bases and J by 8 bases, leaving 18 bases between them. The CDR3 DNA sequence: TGCGCCAGCAGCTTGGGGCACGGGGGCGAGATTGACACCATATATTTT. Amino acids: CASSLGHGGEIDTIYF.

V usage is TRBV19 and J usage is TRBJ2-2; TRBD1 agrees at 11 bases. The trim removed 2 bases at V and 1 base at J, leaving 12 bases unmatched. The germline V gene has CDR1 LNHDA and CDR2 SQIVND (reference sequence). The CDR3 consists of 20 residues. The CDR3 sequence is CASSINPGQGAYGNTGELFF. DNA of the CDR3: TGTGCCAGTAGTATAAACCCTGGACAGGGGGCATATGGGAACACCGGGGAGCTGTTTTTT.

The V gene is TRBV6-2 or TRBV6-3, the J gene TRBJ2-3; 9 nucleotides line up with TRBD2. The CDR3 runs to 16 residues. V shed 4 bases, J shed 2 bases, and the junction held 7 bases outside the gene matches. CDR1 is MNHEY and CDR2 is SVGEGT in the germline V gene. This chain's CDR3 is CASSSRTSVYTDTQYF. The CDR3 coding sequence is TGTGCCAGCAGTTCCAGGACTAGCGTCTACACAGATACGCAGTATTTT.

J is TRBJ2-2 and V is TRBV19; 7 nucleotides agree with TRBD2. CDR1 LNHDA and CDR2 SQIVND come from the germline V gene (reference sequence). The length of the CDR3 is 17 residues. Trimming at V came to 5 bases and at J to 1 base, leaving 10 bases not matched to a gene. CDR3 coding DNA: TGTGCCAGTAGTTCATCCTTTAGCGGGCAGAACACCGGGGAGCTGTTTTTT. This gives the protein CASSSSFSGQNTGELFF.

Worth noting for this clone: A junction boundary mismatches the germline segment, possibly from a read error. The CDR3 sequence: CASSLEMSSIYF. As DNA, the CDR3 is TGTGCCAGCAGCTTAGAGATGAGTTCCATCTACTTC. The chain links TRBV11-1 to TRBJ1-2; D remains ambiguous. This CDR3 is 12 amino acids long. Germline CDR1 is SGHAT and CDR2 is FQDESV (reference sequence).

Here the CDR3 reads CAWSVLDRARGYTF. In DNA, the CDR3 is TGTGCCTGGAGTGTACTTGACAGGGCGAGGGGCTACACCTTC. The chain combines TRBV30 with TRBJ1-2; 7 bases match TRBD1. V lost 0 bases to trimming and J lost 8 bases; unmatched junction nucleotides: 9. The CDR3 totals 14 residues. The V gene's germline CDR1 is GTSNPN and CDR2 SVGIG (reference sequence).

V usage is TRBV19 and J usage is TRBJ2-1; TRBD1 agrees at 7 bases. In germline, CDR1 is LNHDA, CDR2 SQIVND (reference sequence). CDR3 size: 14 residues. J gave up 7 bases and V 6 bases, and 9 bases lay outside the gene matches. CDR3 sequence: CASSGQVVYNEQFF. Written as DNA, the CDR3 is TGTGCCAGTAGCGGACAGGTTGTTTATAATGAGCAGTTCTTC.

This chain uses TRBV5-1 with TRBJ2-3, with 10 bases aligning to TRBD2. Trimming at V came to 4 bases and at J to 3 bases, leaving 5 bases not matched to a gene. This CDR3 spans 15 amino acids. From germline, CDR1 is SGHRS and CDR2 YFSETQ. The CDR3: CASSTWTSGTDTQYF. The CDR3 region has the DNA TGCGCCAGCAGCACCTGGACTAGCGGTACAGATACGCAGTATTTT.

The chain recombines TRBV5-4 with TRBJ2-5; TRBD1 matches at 9 bases. Germline V lookup: CDR1 SGHNT, CDR2 YYREEE (reference sequence). Germline trimming cut 3 bases from V and 2 bases from J; bases unmatched to any gene: 5. The CDR3 is 15 amino acids. The CDR3, as DNA: TGTGCCAGCAGCTCGAGGGGACAGGGTCAAGAGACCCAGTACTTC. It specifies CASSSRGQGQETQYF.

V is TRBV14 and J is TRBJ1-1; D is unresolved. The germline V and J ends were trimmed by 4 bases and 0 bases, with 6 bases remaining between them. CDR1 is SGHDN, CDR2 FVKESK, per germline. The length of the CDR3 is 13 residues. The CDR3 DNA is TGTGCCAGCAGCCGAGGGTTGAACACTGAAGCTTTCTTT. It is translated as CASSRGLNTEAFF.

In this sample, this clone turned up once. The V call is TRBV4-1, the J call TRBJ2-5, with TRBD2 matching 16 bases. From germline, CDR1 is MGHRA and CDR2 YSYEKL. With 4 bases clipped from V and 5 bases from J, the junction kept 4 bases outside the gene matches. The CDR3 spans 16 residues. The CDR3 is CASSLGLAGGGETQYF. The CDR3 nucleotides read TGCGCCAGCAGCCTGGGACTAGCGGGAGGGGGGGAGACCCAGTACTTC.

The table lists this clone with a few counts. The chain employs TRBV19 and TRBJ2-1; D not resolved. The V gene's germline CDR1 is LNHDA and CDR2 SQIVND (reference sequence). The CDR3 loop spans 16 amino acids. V lost 7 bases and J 4 bases, leaving 20 bases between the germline ends. The CDR3 reads CASTYRWVHYYNEQFF. CDR3 DNA sequence: TGTGCCAGTACCTACCGATGGGTCCATTATTACAATGAGCAGTTCTTC.